These 28 T cell receptor beta chains were sequenced from one sample in a study of shared clonotypes between healthy human individuals. TCRdb's copy holds only in-frame clones and misses some; the assay was immunoSEQ multiplex PCR. This sample has millions of clones, with approximately 90% found just once. Sequencing was performed on naive CD4+ T cells sorted from blood. Subset given: CD45RA+ positively selected. The source of these receptors is a man younger than 35 in good health.

This chain uses TRBV28 with TRBJ1-4, with D unclear. The V end lost 7 bases, the J end lost 7 bases, and 25 bases lay between the germline ends. The germline CDR1 and CDR2 sequences are MDHEN and SYDVKM. The CDR3 is 17 residues long. The CDR3 region is CASTPREILALGEKLFF. Written as DNA, the CDR3 is TGTGCCAGCACTCCAAGGGAGATCCTTGCTTTGGGTGAAAAACTGTTTTTT.

This clone was detected only once. The chain has TRBV5-1 and TRBJ2-6, with 7 bases identical to TRBD1. This CDR3 has 16 amino acids. Germline values: CDR1 SGHRS, CDR2 YFSETQ. Trimming cost V 10 bases and J 0 bases; bases outside gene matches: 10. As DNA, the CDR3 is TGCGCCGCCTCGGACAGGCCCGACTCTGGGGCCAACGTCCTGACTTTC. Protein product: CAASDRPDSGANVLTF.

This clone was observed once. The V gene is TRBV7-2, the J gene TRBJ2-1, with 12 bases aligning to TRBD2. Germline V gives CDR1 SGHTA, CDR2 FQGNSA. The V and J ends lost 3 bases and 5 bases, in that order; junction bases with no gene match: 5. This CDR3 is built from 16 residues. The CDR3 reads CASSFLGLAGNNEQFF. CDR3 bases: TGTGCCAGCAGCTTCCTCGGACTAGCGGGGAACAATGAGCAGTTCTTC.

CDR3 amino acids: CASSLGGLIYNEQFF. The CDR3 nucleotides read TGTGCCAGCAGCCTCGGGGGGTTGATCTACAATGAGCAGTTCTTC. The chain employs TRBV28 and TRBJ2-1; TRBD2 matches at 7 bases. CDR1 is MDHEN, CDR2 SYDVKM, per germline. V lost 6 bases, J lost 3 bases, and 8 bases stayed unmatched. The length of the CDR3 is 15 residues. Drawing the rest from reference TRBV28 and TRBJ2-1, the complete variable domain is DVKVTQSSRYLVKRTGEKVFLECVQDMDHENMFWYRQDPGLGLRLIYFSYDVKMKEKGDIPEGYSVSREKKERFSLILESASTNQTSMYLCASSLGGLIYNEQFFGPGTRLTVL.

The chain links TRBV28 to TRBJ1-6, with TRBD1 as a possible D gene (6 bases). The CDR3 loop spans 16 amino acids. Germline-derived CDR1 and CDR2 are MDHEN and SYDVKM. The V and J ends lost 8 bases and 0 bases respectively, with 14 bases between them. CDR3 region: CASLEGGSSYNSPLHF. CDR3 in DNA: TGTGCCAGCCTTGAGGGGGGCAGCTCCTATAATTCACCCCTCCACTTT.

Notes on this clone: This sample also contains other DNA sequences that code for the same CDR3. The chain links TRBV5-1 to TRBJ2-1; 7 positions agree with TRBD2. The CDR3 sequence is 15 residues long. CDR1 SGHRS and CDR2 YFSETQ come from the germline V gene. The V and J ends lost 2 bases and 1 base, in that order; junction bases with no gene match: 3. CDR3 sequence (DNA): TGCGCCAGCAGCTTAGGACTAGAGTCCTACAATGAGCAGTTCTTC. Encoded protein: CASSLGLESYNEQFF.

This clone has just one count. The J gene is TRBJ1-6, the V gene TRBV6-1; 8 nucleotides match TRBD1. Trimming removed 7 bases from V and 10 bases from J; junction bases left unmatched: 6. Germline CDR1 is MNHNS and CDR2 is SASEGT. This CDR3 comprises 13 residues. CDR3 protein: CASTGRGRSPLHF. As DNA, the CDR3 is TGTGCCAGCACGGGCAGGGGGCGGTCACCCCTCCACTTT.

The chain has TRBV2 and TRBJ2-2; possibly TRBD2 for D (6 bases). V lost 7 bases and J 0 bases, leaving 9 bases between the germline ends. The CDR3 loop spans 14 amino acids. Germline V lookup: CDR1 SNHLY, CDR2 FYNNEI. The DNA of the CDR3 is TGTGCCAGCATGGCGGGGACGAACACCGGGGAGCTGTTTTTT. Its protein product is CASMAGTNTGELFF.

The CDR3 loop is CASTGFFYNEQFF. CDR3 sequence (DNA): TGTGCCAGTACAGGCTTTTTCTACAATGAGCAGTTCTTC. The chain is built from TRBV28 and TRBJ2-1; maybe TRBD1 (5 bases). The CDR3 length is 13 residues. Deletions cut 9 bases from V and 3 bases from J, with 12 bases between. The germline gives CDR1 MDHEN, CDR2 SYDVKM.

This clone was observed a single time. V gene TRBV7-2 combines with J gene TRBJ2-1; 14 nucleotides match TRBD2. V lost 6 bases and J lost 8; bases outside the gene matches: 9. The CDR3 covers 16 residues. Germline values: CDR1 SGHTA, CDR2 FQGNSA. CDR3: CASSPTSGGAWDEQFF. The CDR3 region has the DNA TGTGCCAGCAGTCCGACTAGCGGGGGGGCTTGGGATGAGCAGTTCTTC.

This sequence joins TRBV7-9 and TRBJ2-3, with TRBD2 matching over 12 bases. Per germline, CDR1 SEHNR and CDR2 FQNEAQ (reference sequence). This CDR3 is built from 15 residues. The V segment lost 5 bases and the J segment 4 bases; nucleotides outside the gene matches: 4. For the CDR3, the DNA is TGTGCCAGCAGCATTCTAGCGGGGGGGCCAGATACGCAGTATTTT. Encoded protein: CASSILAGGPDTQYF. The full variable domain, its missing parts supplied by reference TRBV7-9 and TRBJ2-3, is DTGVSQNPRHKITKRGQNVTFRCDPISEHNRLYWYRQTLGQGPEFLTYFQNEAQLEKSRLLSDRFSAERPKGSFSTLEIQRTEQGDSAMYLCASSILAGGPDTQYFGPGTRLTVL.

CDR3 region: CASSDQGGSEKLFF. CDR3 coding DNA: TGTGCCAGCAGTGACCAGGGTGGGAGTGAAAAACTGTTTTTT. The J gene is TRBJ1-4, the V gene TRBV6-4, with D possibly being TRBD1 (5 bases). Germline values: CDR1 MRHNA, CDR2 SNTAGT. Trimming stripped 2 bases from V and 7 bases from J, with 11 bases between. The CDR3 is made up of 14 amino acids.

The chain couples TRBV25-1 to TRBJ2-7; 8 positions match TRBD2. This CDR3 comprises 14 residues. Germline CDR1 is MGHDK and CDR2 is SYGVNS. Trimming removed 5 bases from V and 1 base from J; junction bases left unmatched: 4. The CDR3 loop is CASSSPGGSYEQYF. The DNA for the CDR3 is TGTGCCAGCAGTTCCCCGGGGGGGTCCTACGAGCAGTACTTC.

The rearrangement links TRBV6-5 to TRBJ2-5, with TRBD1 as a possible D gene (6 bases). Germline V lookup: CDR1 MNHEY, CDR2 SVGAGI. The CDR3 has 13 residues. V lost 4 bases and J lost 10, with 16 bases in between. The CDR3 loop is CASSLPAGGSQYF. The CDR3 coding sequence is TGTGCCAGCAGTTTACCCGCTGGGGGCAGCCAGTACTTC.

The chain joins TRBV5-1 to TRBJ2-1; 7 bases match TRBD1. Germline loops: CDR1 SGHRS, CDR2 YFSETQ. The CDR3 is made up of 15 amino acids. Unmatched junction bases numbered 10, after V lost 4 bases and J lost 6 bases. The CDR3 reads CASSLRQGNRNEQFF. The CDR3 DNA follows: TGCGCCAGCAGCCTCCGACAGGGTAATCGCAATGAGCAGTTCTTC.

The chain joins TRBV29-1 to TRBJ2-5; TRBD1 is a possible D gene (5 bases). Germline loops: CDR1 SQVTM, CDR2 ANQGSEA. The CDR3 length is 13 residues. Trimming took off 5 bases at V and 1 base at J, with 11 bases between the two ends. The CDR3: CSVYRTLQETQYF. DNA of the CDR3: TGCAGCGTTTACAGGACCCTCCAAGAGACCCAGTACTTC.

This clone was picked up one time. The chain has TRBV4-1 and TRBJ2-5; 9 bases map to TRBD2. Germline values: CDR1 MGHRA, CDR2 YSYEKL. With 0 bases clipped from V and 4 bases from J, the junction kept 9 bases outside the gene matches. CDR3 length: 17 amino acids. CDR3 nucleotide sequence: TGCGCCAGCAGCCAAGACAAAGGGCGGGAGGGCCGAGAGACCCAGTACTTC. Translated, it gives CASSQDKGREGRETQYF.

This rearrangement joins TRBV28 to TRBJ2-7; 8 positions match TRBD1. The CDR3 has 12 amino acids. CDR1 MDHEN and CDR2 SYDVKM come from the germline V gene. The V segment lost 6 bases and the J segment 11 bases; nucleotides outside the gene matches: 9. Here the CDR3 reads CASSSVRDRKYF. The CDR3 region has the DNA TGTGCCAGCAGCTCAGTCCGGGACAGGAAGTACTTC.

This chain joins TRBV6-5 and TRBJ1-2; D gene unclear. V was pared by 5 bases and J by 2 bases, with 9 bases between. Germline V lookup: CDR1 MNHEY, CDR2 SVGAGI. The CDR3 has 13 amino acids. CDR3: CASSLVINYGYTF. The CDR3, as DNA: TGTGCCAGCAGTCTCGTAATAAACTATGGCTACACCTTC.

The chain carries TRBV5-1 and TRBJ2-7, with D unresolved. Germline CDR1 and CDR2: SGHRS and YFSETQ. V lost 7 bases and J 0 bases, leaving 14 bases between the germline ends. This CDR3 has 14 residues. CDR3 in amino acids: CASPYIVSSYEQYF. DNA for the CDR3: TGCGCCAGCCCTTACATTGTTAGCTCCTACGAGCAGTACTTC.

The rearrangement uses TRBV5-6 and TRBJ2-7, with 12 bases aligning to TRBD2. Germline CDR1 reads SGHDT; CDR2 reads YYEEEE. The CDR3 covers 17 residues. V gave up 4 bases and J gave up 5 bases; unmatched junction bases: 13. DNA for the CDR3: TGTGCCAGCAGCATAATGACTAGCGGGAGAGGAGTAGACGAGCAGTACTTC. Its translation is CASSIMTSGRGVDEQYF.

This chain joins TRBV5-1 and TRBJ2-2; 8 bases are a match to TRBD2. Germline V gives CDR1 SGHRS, CDR2 YFSETQ. V lost 8 bases to trimming and J lost 7 bases; unmatched junction nucleotides: 7. The CDR3 runs to 13 residues. CDR3 loop: CASKISGIGELFF. For the CDR3, the DNA is TGCGCCAGTAAGATTAGCGGGATCGGGGAGCTGTTTTTT.

This clone has only one observation. The chain combines TRBV10-2 with TRBJ1-1; 10 bases line up with TRBD1. Unmatched junction bases numbered 5, after V lost 7 bases and J lost 0 bases. The CDR3 totals 15 residues. CDR1 and CDR2 from the germline V gene are WSHSY and SAAADI. CDR3 DNA sequence: TGCGCCAGCAAGGACAGGGGGGGATTGAACACTGAAGCTTTCTTT. Protein: CASKDRGGLNTEAFF.

This sequence joins TRBV13 and TRBJ2-1, with no clear D. Germline V gene lookup returns CDR1 PRHDT and CDR2 FYEKMQ (reference sequence). CDR3 length equals 19 residues. The V end was cut by 3 bases, the J end by 8 bases, with 29 bases between. CDR3 region: CASSFGYTRKSSLRDEQFF. The CDR3 DNA follows: TGTGCCAGCAGCTTTGGTTACACACGTAAATCTTCCCTCCGCGATGAGCAGTTCTTC.

This clone appeared once. The J gene is TRBJ1-2, the V gene TRBV30; maybe TRBD1 (5 bases). CDR1 GTSNPN and CDR2 SVGIG come from the germline V gene (reference sequence). The ends were cut back, 6 bases at V and 0 bases at J, with 17 bases in the middle. The CDR3 extends over 15 amino acids. CDR3 residues: CACYGGDPANYGYTF. CDR3 bases: TGTGCCTGCTACGGGGGGGACCCAGCTAACTATGGCTACACCTTC.

This clone was seen once. The CDR3 loop reads CASGLSGSYNEQFF. Written as DNA, the CDR3 is TGTGCCAGCGGCCTCTCCGGGAGCTACAATGAGCAGTTCTTC. V usage is TRBV6-1 and J usage is TRBJ2-1, with a possible D match to TRBD2 (6 bases). V was shortened by 8 bases and J by 3 bases, with 14 bases between the two germline ends. Germline V lookup: CDR1 MNHNS, CDR2 SASEGT. The CDR3 contains 14 residues.

Details on this clone: The same CDR3 also results from other DNA sequences found in this sample. V is TRBV2 and J is TRBJ1-4, with D perhaps matching TRBD1 (5 bases). The CDR3 runs 14 residues. With 4 bases removed from V and 3 bases from J, the gap between germline ends came to 9 bases. The germline V gene encodes CDR1 SNHLY and CDR2 FYNNEI. CDR3 amino acids: CASSGQGPNEKLFF. Written as DNA, the CDR3 is TGTGCCAGCAGTGGCCAGGGACCTAATGAAAAACTGTTTTTT.

As for this clone: Other nucleotide sequences in the sample specify the same CDR3. The chain is built from TRBV6-5 and TRBJ1-1; no clear D. The germline CDR1 and CDR2 sequences are MNHEY and SVGAGI. CDR3 size: 13 residues. V lost 0 bases and J 1 base, leaving 3 bases between the germline ends. CDR3 nucleotides: TGTGCCAGCAGTTACTCTAAGAACACTGAAGCTTTCTTT. This encodes CASSYSKNTEAFF.